This TCR beta chain derives from a study of cytomegalovirus exposure and HLA in healthy donors. As regards this clone: What it binds is unknown.

The study ran its PCR with 60 Vbeta and 13 Jbeta primers. The data were produced by immunoSEQ multiplex PCR, yet TCRdb's version contains in-frame clones alone and is incomplete. The sample comprises tens of thousands of clones, almost 75% of which are singletons, and 5.4% rests with the top ten. There are 14 residues in the CDR3. V was trimmed by 6 bases and J by 8 bases, leaving 19 bases between them. Germline V lookup: CDR1 MRHNA, CDR2 SNTAGT. Study-level results: On later analysis, the bulk of CMV-associated TCR beta chains appeared to be HLA-restricted. Later examination showed HLA-associated TCR beta chains had greater clonal expansion than equally common others. In a later analysis, at a false discovery rate of 0.05, roughly 17,000 TCR beta sequences matched HLA alleles.

The clonotype comes from a man between 50 and 59 years old in good health and CMV-seronegative. The V and J genes are TRBV6-4 and TRBJ1-1; D gene ambiguous. Sequencing was carried out using PBMCs. The CDR3 loop is CASSQDEGGSEAFF. CDR3 sequence (DNA): TGTGCCAGCAGCCAGGACGAGGGAGGATCCGAAGCTTTCTTT.